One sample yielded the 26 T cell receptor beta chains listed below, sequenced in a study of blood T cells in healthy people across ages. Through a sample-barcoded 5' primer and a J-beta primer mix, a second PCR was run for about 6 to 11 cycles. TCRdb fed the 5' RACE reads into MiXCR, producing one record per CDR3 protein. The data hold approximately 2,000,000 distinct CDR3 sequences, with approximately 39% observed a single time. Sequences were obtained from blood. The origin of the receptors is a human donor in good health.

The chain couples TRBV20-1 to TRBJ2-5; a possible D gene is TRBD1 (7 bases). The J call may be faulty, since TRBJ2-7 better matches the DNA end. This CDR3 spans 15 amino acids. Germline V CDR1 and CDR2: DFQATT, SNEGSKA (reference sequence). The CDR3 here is CSASYGKQGTYEQYF. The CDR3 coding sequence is TGCAGTGCTAGTTACGGCAAACAGGGGACTTACGAGCAGTACTTC.

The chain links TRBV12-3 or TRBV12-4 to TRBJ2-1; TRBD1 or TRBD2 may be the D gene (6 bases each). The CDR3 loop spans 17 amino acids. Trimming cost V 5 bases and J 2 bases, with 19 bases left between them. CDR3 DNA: TGTGCCAGCAGTCCCCTATTATGGGGGGCTACCTACAATGAGCAGTTCTTC. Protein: CASSPLLWGATYNEQFF.

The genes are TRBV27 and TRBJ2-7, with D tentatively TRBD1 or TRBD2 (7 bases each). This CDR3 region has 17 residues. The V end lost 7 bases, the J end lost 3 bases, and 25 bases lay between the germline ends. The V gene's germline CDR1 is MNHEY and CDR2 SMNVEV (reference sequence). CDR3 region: CASMGQPKGGELYEQYF. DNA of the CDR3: TGTGCCAGCATGGGACAGCCAAAGGGGGGGGAGCTCTACGAGCAGTACTTC.

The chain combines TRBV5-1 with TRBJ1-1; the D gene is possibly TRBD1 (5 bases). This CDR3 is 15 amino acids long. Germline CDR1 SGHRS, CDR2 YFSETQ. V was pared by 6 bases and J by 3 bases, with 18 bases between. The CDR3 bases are TGCGCCAGCAAACCCCGACCAGGGTCGGACACTGAAGCTTTCTTT. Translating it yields CASKPRPGSDTEAFF.

CDR3 sequence (DNA): TGTGCCAGCAAGGCTAGCGGGGGCAAGACCTTCCAAGAGACCCAGTACTTC. This gives the protein CASKASGGKTFQETQYF. The genes are TRBV3-1 and TRBJ2-7, with TRBD2 identical over 10 bases. The J call could be wrong; TRBJ2-5 is a better fit for the DNA end. This CDR3 is 17 amino acids long. Germline CDR1 and CDR2: LGHDT and YNNKEL (reference sequence).

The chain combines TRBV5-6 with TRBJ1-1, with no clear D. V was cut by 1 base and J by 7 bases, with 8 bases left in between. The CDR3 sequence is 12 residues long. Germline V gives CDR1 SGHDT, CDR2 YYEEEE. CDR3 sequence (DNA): TGTGCCAGCAGCTTGAATGAGGTTGAAGCTTTCTTT. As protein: CASSLNEVEAFF.

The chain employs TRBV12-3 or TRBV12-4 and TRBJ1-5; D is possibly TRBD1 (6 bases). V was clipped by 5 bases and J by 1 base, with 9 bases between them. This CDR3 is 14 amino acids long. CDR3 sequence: CASSAGESNQPQHF. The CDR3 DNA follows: TGTGCCAGCAGTGCAGGGGAGAGCAATCAGCCCCAGCATTTT.

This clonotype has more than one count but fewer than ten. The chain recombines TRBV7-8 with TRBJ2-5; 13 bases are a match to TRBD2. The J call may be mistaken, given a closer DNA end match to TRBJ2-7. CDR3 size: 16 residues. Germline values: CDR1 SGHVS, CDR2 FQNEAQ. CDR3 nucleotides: TGTGCCAGCAGCTCAATAACCGGGACTAGCGGGATCGAGCAGTACTTC. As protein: CASSSITGTSGIEQYF.

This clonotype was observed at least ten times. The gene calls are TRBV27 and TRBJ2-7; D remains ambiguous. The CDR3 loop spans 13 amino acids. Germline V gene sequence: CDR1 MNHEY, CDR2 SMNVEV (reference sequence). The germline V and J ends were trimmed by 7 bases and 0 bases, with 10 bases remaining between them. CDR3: CASTQGLSYEQYF. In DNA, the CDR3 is TGTGCCAGCACCCAAGGTCTCTCCTACGAGCAGTACTTC.

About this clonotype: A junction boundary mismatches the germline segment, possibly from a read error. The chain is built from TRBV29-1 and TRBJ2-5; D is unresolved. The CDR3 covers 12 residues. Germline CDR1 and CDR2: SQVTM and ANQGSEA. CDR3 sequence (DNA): TGCAGCGTTGAGGGCAGACAAGAGACCCGGTACTTC. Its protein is CSVEGRQETRYF. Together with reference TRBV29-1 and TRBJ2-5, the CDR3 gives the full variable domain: SAVISQKPSRDICQRGTSLTIQCQVDSQVTMMFWYRQQPGQSLTLIATANQGSEATYESGFVIDKFPISRPNLTFSTLTVSNMSPEDSSIYLCSVEGRQETRYFGPGTRLLVL.

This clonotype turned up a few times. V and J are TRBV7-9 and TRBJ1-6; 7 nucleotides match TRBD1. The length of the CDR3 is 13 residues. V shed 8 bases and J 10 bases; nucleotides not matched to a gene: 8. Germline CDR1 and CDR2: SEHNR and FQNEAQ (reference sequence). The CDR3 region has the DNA TGTGCCAGCTCGTGGACAGGTCTGTCACCCCTCCACTTT. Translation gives CASSWTGLSPLHF.

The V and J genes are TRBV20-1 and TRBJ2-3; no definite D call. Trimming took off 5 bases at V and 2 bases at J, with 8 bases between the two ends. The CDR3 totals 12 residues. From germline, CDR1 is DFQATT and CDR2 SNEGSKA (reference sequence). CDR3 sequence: CSAPWATDTQYF. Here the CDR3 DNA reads TGCAGTGCTCCTTGGGCCACAGATACGCAGTATTTT.

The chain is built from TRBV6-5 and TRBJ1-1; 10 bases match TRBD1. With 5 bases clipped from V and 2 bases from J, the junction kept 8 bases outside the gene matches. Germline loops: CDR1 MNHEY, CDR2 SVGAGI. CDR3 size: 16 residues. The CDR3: CASSTGTGDKNTEAFF. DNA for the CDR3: TGTGCCAGCAGTACCGGGACAGGGGATAAAAACACTGAAGCTTTCTTT.

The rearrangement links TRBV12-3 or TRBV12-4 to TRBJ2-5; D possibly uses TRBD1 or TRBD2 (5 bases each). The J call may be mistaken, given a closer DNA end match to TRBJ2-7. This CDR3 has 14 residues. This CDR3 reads CASSSVKRGYEQYF. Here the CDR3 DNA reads TGTGCCAGCAGTTCAGTTAAGAGGGGCTACGAGCAGTACTTC.

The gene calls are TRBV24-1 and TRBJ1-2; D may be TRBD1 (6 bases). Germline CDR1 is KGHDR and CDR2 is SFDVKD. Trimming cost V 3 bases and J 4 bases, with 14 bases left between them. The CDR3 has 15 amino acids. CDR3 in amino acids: CATSDPRATGYGYTF. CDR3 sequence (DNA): TGTGCCACCAGTGATCCCCGGGCGACAGGCTATGGCTACACCTTC.

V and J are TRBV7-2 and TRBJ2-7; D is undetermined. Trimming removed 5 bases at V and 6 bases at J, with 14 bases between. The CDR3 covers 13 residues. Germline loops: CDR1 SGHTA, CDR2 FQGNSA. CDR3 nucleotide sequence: TGTGCCAGCAGCCTCTCTGCAAGTGGCGAGCAGTACTTC. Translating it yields CASSLSASGEQYF.

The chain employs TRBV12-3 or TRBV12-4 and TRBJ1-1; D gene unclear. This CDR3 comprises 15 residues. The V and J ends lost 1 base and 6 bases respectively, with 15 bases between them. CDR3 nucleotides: TGTGCCAGCAGTTTAGGTTTATTCGAGTCAGCTGAAGCTTTCTTT. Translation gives CASSLGLFESAEAFF.

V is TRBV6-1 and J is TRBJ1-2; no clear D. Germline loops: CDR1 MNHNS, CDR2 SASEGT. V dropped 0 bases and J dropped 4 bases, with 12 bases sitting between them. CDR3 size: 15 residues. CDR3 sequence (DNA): TGTGCCAGCAGTGAAGCGGGCCGACCGCTCTATGGCTACACCTTC. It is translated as CASSEAGRPLYGYTF.

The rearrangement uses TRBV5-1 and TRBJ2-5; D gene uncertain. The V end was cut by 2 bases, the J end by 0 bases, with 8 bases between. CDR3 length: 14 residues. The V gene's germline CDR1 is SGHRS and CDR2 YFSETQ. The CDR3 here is CASSLSSNQETQYF. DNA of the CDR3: TGCGCCAGCAGCTTATCGTCCAACCAAGAGACCCAGTACTTC. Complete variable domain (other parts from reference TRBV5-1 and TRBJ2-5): KAGVTQTPRYLIKTRGQQVTLSCSPISGHRSVSWYQQTPGQGLQFLFEYFSETQRNKGNFPGRFSGRQFSNSRSEMNVSTLELGDSALYLCASSLSSNQETQYFGPGTRLLVL.

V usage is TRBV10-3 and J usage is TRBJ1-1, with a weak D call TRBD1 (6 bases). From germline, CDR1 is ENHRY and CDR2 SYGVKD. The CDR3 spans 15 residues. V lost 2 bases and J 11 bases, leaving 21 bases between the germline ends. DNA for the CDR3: TGTGCCATCAGTGAGGTGGCAGGGGCCTACAAGGGGGCTTTCTTT. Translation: CAISEVAGAYKGAFF.

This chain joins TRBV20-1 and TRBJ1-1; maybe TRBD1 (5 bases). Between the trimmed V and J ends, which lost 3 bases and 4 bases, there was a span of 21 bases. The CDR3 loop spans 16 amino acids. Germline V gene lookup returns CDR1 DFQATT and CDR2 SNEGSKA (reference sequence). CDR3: CSASGQTQWLGTEAFF. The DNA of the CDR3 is TGCAGTGCTAGCGGACAAACCCAGTGGCTCGGCACTGAAGCTTTCTTT.

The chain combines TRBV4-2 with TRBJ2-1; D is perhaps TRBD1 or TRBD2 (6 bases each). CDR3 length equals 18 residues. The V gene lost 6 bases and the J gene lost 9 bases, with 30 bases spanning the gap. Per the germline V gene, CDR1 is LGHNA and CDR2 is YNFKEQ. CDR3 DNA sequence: TGTGCCAGCAGTAGACCCGGGTCGTTGGGGGGCGCCTACGGTGAGCAGTTCTTC. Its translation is CASSRPGSLGGAYGEQFF.

The CDR3 coding sequence is TGTGCCAGCAGCGAGGGGTTGGGAGTCTATGGCTACACCTTC. It is translated as CASSEGLGVYGYTF. The J gene is TRBJ1-2, the V gene TRBV9; weak D call: TRBD1 (5 bases). Germline CDR1 reads SGDLS; CDR2 reads YYNGEE. The CDR3 loop spans 14 amino acids. With 3 bases removed from V and 4 bases from J, the gap between germline ends came to 13 bases. Looking up the rest from reference TRBV9 and TRBJ1-2 gives the full variable domain: DSGVTQTPKHLITATGQRVTLRCSPRSGDLSVYWYQQSLDQGLQFLIQYYNGEERAKGNILERFSAQQFPDLHSELNLSSLELGDSALYFCASSEGLGVYGYTFGSGTRLTVV.

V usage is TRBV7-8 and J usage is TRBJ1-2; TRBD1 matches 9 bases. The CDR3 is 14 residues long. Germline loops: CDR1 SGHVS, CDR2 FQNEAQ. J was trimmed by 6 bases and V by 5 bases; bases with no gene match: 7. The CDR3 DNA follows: TGTGCCAGCAGCAAAGCGAGGACAGGGGATGGCTACACCTTC. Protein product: CASSKARTGDGYTF.

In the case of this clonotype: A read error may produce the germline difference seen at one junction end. As DNA, the CDR3 is TGTGCCCGCAGCTTAGGTGTACCAGGGTCCGGTCAAGAGACCCAGTACTTC. The encoded protein is CARSLGVPGSGQETQYF. V gene TRBV7-2 combines with J gene TRBJ2-7, with a weak D call TRBD1 (5 bases). The last part of the DNA fits TRBJ2-5 better; the J call may be wrong. CDR3 length equals 17 residues. The V gene's germline CDR1 is SGHTA and CDR2 FQGNSA.

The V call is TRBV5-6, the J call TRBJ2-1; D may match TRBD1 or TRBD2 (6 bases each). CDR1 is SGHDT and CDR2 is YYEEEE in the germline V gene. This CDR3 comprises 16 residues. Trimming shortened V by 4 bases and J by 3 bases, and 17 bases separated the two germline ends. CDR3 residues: CASSPDGGPNYNEQFF. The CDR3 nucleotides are TGTGCCAGCAGCCCGGACGGGGGCCCTAACTACAATGAGCAGTTCTTC. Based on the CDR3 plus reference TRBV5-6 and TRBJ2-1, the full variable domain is DAGVTQSPTHLIKTRGQQVTLRCSPKSGHDTVSWYQQALGQGPQFIFQYYEEEERQRGNFPDRFSGHQFPNYSSELNVNALLLGDSALYLCASSPDGGPNYNEQFFGPGTRLTVL.